One TCR beta chain is described in this entry. What this receptor recognizes is not known. Base qualities are not recorded, but no much larger clone differs from it by a single base. The entry originates in a study of blood T cells in healthy people across ages (dated by TCRdb to 2013 to 2016). Regarding the study in general: In model experiments, template switching captured roughly one uniquely barcoded TCR beta cDNA molecule for every two T cells. The study measured age-related changes in TCR beta repertoire diversity using deep sequencing normalized with unique cDNA molecular identifiers. Four age groups were formed from the donors: young (average around 15 years), middle-aged (around 40), aged (62) and long-lived (less than 85). To avoid experimental bias, donors of different ages were distributed randomly across sequencing lanes. Using the same blood draw, the study looked at two additional independent replicas of 1 million unique cDNA reads for two donors, one aged 18 to 30 and the other aged 80 or older.

The approximately 39 donors, aged 6 to 90 years, were systemically healthy Caucasian individuals from Russia. Each donor gave about 9.7 milliliters of peripheral blood, drawn into EDTA-treated Vacutainer tubes. PBMCs were isolated by Ficoll-Paque density-gradient centrifugation, with at least 7 million obtained per sample. Total RNA was extracted from PBMCs with Trizol reagent, with at least 6 micrograms obtained per sample. Naive CD45RAhigh/CD27high T cell percentages were measured by flow cytometry on a PBMC aliquot from every donor. The germline V gene (reference sequence) supplies CDR1 MNHEY and CDR2 SMNVEV. From its cysteine to its phenylalanine, the CDR3 spans 15 amino acids. The read is trimmed to its CDR3 DNA, 45 bases read in frame from base 1. V is clipped by 4 bases and J by 4 bases, and the sequence between their germline boundaries is 17 bases long. Summary of the overall study and its limitations: A strong correlation was found between observed TCR beta diversity and the percentage of naive T cells measured by flow cytometry. Compared with the aged group, the long-lived group had more naive CD4+ T cells, fewer expanded clones and increased TCR diversity, suggesting age selection. Estimates of total diversity based on one million sequenced T cells were considered lower bounds and underestimates. The CMV infection status of donors was not known, potentially confounding age-related changes in expanded clonotypes. Bulk unsorted PBMC profiling prevented conclusive comparison of naive and antigen-experienced compartments. Observed TCR beta diversity per million T cells fell roughly linearly with age, and a significant reduction was already apparent by age about 43.

Libraries were prepared through 5' RACE. The reads were generated on an Illumina HiSeq 2500. A second 7 to 11 cycle PCR used a sample-barcoded 5' primer and a J-beta primer mix. A unique molecular identifier was introduced onto each TCR beta cDNA molecule by a template-switch 5' adaptor carrying 12 random nucleotides. At least 3 million CDR3-containing paired-end reads were obtained from each sample. All of the RNA was converted into first-strand cDNA using the Mint cDNA synthesis kit, with a TRBC-specific oligonucleotide serving as the primer. All cDNA was treated with uracil-DNA glycosylase and then went through a first 18-cycle PCR with the universal primers M1SS and BC2_uni_R. Per the original workflow: Normalization of each sample was performed by random selection of 1 million high-quality reads, each carrying a distinct molecular identifier. Instead of being binned into consensus sequences, reads with shared molecular identifiers were discarded. MiTCR, set to a Q25 quality threshold and the strictest error-elimination algorithm, was used for CDR3 identification, clonotype clustering and error correction. A nonparametric unseen species model with Euler transformation was used to estimate a lower bound on total TCR beta diversity. TCRdb applied fastp at Q25 and MiXCR to the public reads, then kept only in-frame beta chains. Rows are unified per CDR3 protein, each entry keeping the most common DNA and genes. The V and J calls and clone size come from TCRdb's table, not from the authors' own analysis. Across this sample there are over 1.5 million distinct CDR3 sequences, with roughly 49% seen only once. The top ten clones comprise approximately 2.1% of the sample.

The sequencing input was blood. The clonotype was recovered from a woman in her thirties or forties in good health. The rearranged chain carries TRBV27 and TRBJ2-7; 6 matching bases give a weak D call of TRBD2. For the CDR3, the sequence is CASSSHGGWIYEQYF. At the DNA level, the sequence is TGTGCCAGCAGTTCCCATGGGGGGTGGATATACGAGCAGTACTTC.